Below, 21 T cell receptor beta chains from the same sample are listed, as sequenced in a study of OX40 agonist ivuxolimab in advanced cancers. TCRdb's table, derived via immunoSEQ multiplex PCR, lists solely in-frame clones and lacks some. The table records 45,000 to 60,000 clones, 88% of them present only once. The sample was CD4+ or CD8+ T cells sorted from blood, taken in a trial of the OX40 agonist ivuxolimab. These receptors were taken from an adult with an advanced solid tumor such as melanoma, head and neck, liver or kidney cancer.

This rearrangement joins TRBV25-1 to TRBJ1-2; D possibly corresponds to TRBD1 (5 bases). Germline V gene sequence: CDR1 MGHDK, CDR2 SYGVNS. Trimming pared 4 bases from V and 6 bases from J, leaving 9 bases between. The CDR3 has 12 residues. The CDR3 nucleotides are TGTGCCAGCAGTGCCCGACAGAATGGCTACACCTTC. It specifies CASSARQNGYTF.

This clone was counted between two and nine times. The rearrangement links TRBV7-9 to TRBJ2-6; D tentatively fits TRBD1 or TRBD2 (6 bases each). The CDR3 spans 15 residues. V lost 2 bases and J 4 bases, leaving 9 bases between the germline ends. Germline values: CDR1 SEHNR, CDR2 FQNEAQ (reference sequence). This CDR3 is CASSLRGAGANVLTF. The CDR3 DNA sequence: TGTGCCAGCAGCTTAAGGGGGGCAGGGGCCAACGTCCTGACTTTC.

J is TRBJ1-2 and V is TRBV18; 7 positions agree with TRBD1. The CDR3 has 16 residues. The germline gives CDR1 KGHSH, CDR2 LQKENI. J lost 6 bases, V lost 0 bases, and 10 bases had no gene match. The CDR3 bases are TGTGCCAGCTCACCACCTGGCGTAAGGGGGCAGAATGGCTACACCTTC. It encodes CASSPPGVRGQNGYTF. The variable domain in full, with the rest retrieved from reference TRBV18 and TRBJ1-2, is NAGVMQNPRHLVRRRGQEARLRCSPMKGHSHVYWYRQLPEEGLKFMVYLQKENIIDESGMPKERFSAEFPKEGPSILRIQQVVRGDSAAYFCASSPPGVRGQNGYTFGSGTRLTVV.

The gene calls are TRBV4-1 and TRBJ2-1; D is perhaps TRBD1 (6 bases). Germline CDR1 and CDR2: MGHRA and YSYEKL. The CDR3 runs 16 residues. The V and J ends lost 3 bases and 6 bases respectively, with 18 bases between them. CDR3 sequence: CASSHPPSDRGNEQFF. In nucleotides, the CDR3 is TGCGCCAGCAGCCATCCTCCGTCGGACAGAGGCAATGAGCAGTTCTTC.

This chain connects TRBV10-1 to TRBJ2-1; the D is unclear. The ends were cut back, 0 bases at V and 12 bases at J, with 9 bases in the middle. Germline CDR1 reads WNHNN; CDR2 reads SYGVQD (reference sequence). The CDR3 length is 12 residues. The CDR3 loop is CASSESKRGQFF. The CDR3 DNA follows: TGCGCCAGCAGTGAGTCGAAGAGAGGGCAGTTCTTC.

This chain's CDR3 is CASSPVTENTEAFF. The CDR3, as DNA: TGTGCCAGCTCACCAGTAACGGAGAACACTGAAGCTTTCTTT. This chain links TRBV18 with TRBJ1-1, with D uncertain. The germline V gene has CDR1 KGHSH and CDR2 LQKENI. Trimming pared 2 bases from V and 1 base from J, leaving 8 bases between. The length of the CDR3 is 14 residues. Full variable domain (outside the CDR3, taken from reference TRBV18 and TRBJ1-1): NAGVMQNPRHLVRRRGQEARLRCSPMKGHSHVYWYRQLPEEGLKFMVYLQKENIIDESGMPKERFSAEFPKEGPSILRIQQVVRGDSAAYFCASSPVTENTEAFFGQGTRLTVV.

The CDR3 sequence: CASSLSLAGAHNEQFF. Here the CDR3 DNA reads TGTGCCAGCAGCTTGTCCCTAGCGGGAGCGCACAATGAGCAGTTCTTC. This chain links TRBV7-9 with TRBJ2-1; 10 bases agree with TRBD2. Germline values: CDR1 SEHNR, CDR2 FQNEAQ (reference sequence). Trimming removed 3 bases from V and 5 bases from J; junction bases left unmatched: 7. This CDR3 is built from 16 residues.

Only one count was recorded for this clone. The gene calls are TRBV4-3 and TRBJ2-7; no definite D call. Germline V gene lookup returns CDR1 LGHNA and CDR2 YSLEER. There are 14 residues in the CDR3. V lost 0 bases to trimming and J lost 3 bases, with 9 bases between them. The CDR3 loop reads CASSQDGGDYEQYF. CDR3 coding DNA: TGCGCCAGCAGCCAAGATGGTGGGGACTACGAGCAGTACTTC.

This clone was found once. This rearrangement joins TRBV7-9 to TRBJ1-1; a weak D match, TRBD1 (5 bases). Trimming shortened V by 5 bases and J by 4 bases, and 11 bases separated the two germline ends. Germline V gene sequence: CDR1 SEHNR, CDR2 FQNEAQ (reference sequence). The CDR3 is 13 residues long. Here the CDR3 DNA reads TGTGCCAGCAGCCCGTTGCAGGGCACTGAAGCTTTCTTT. The encoded protein is CASSPLQGTEAFF.

The chain links TRBV9 to TRBJ2-1, with 11 positions matching TRBD2. After removal of 4 bases from V and 4 bases from J, the junction contained 16 bases not matched to a gene. Germline assignment: CDR1 SGDLS and CDR2 YYNGEE. CDR3 length: 19 amino acids. The CDR3 nucleotides read TGTGCCAGCAGCTTGGGGACTAGCGGTTATGTTAGGAGTTACAATGAGCAGTTCTTC. Its translation: CASSLGTSGYVRSYNEQFF.

The J gene is TRBJ2-3, the V gene TRBV29-1, with TRBD1 as a possible D gene (5 bases). Trimming shortened V by 3 bases and J by 3 bases, and 7 bases separated the two germline ends. CDR1 and CDR2 (germline): SQVTM, ANQGSEA. This CDR3 spans 12 amino acids. The CDR3, as DNA: TGCAGCGTTGAGGCAGGGACAGATACGCAGTATTTT. This codes for CSVEAGTDTQYF.

The chain uses TRBV5-1 and TRBJ1-1; D not certain. From germline, CDR1 is SGHRS and CDR2 YFSETQ. V was trimmed by 4 bases and J by 1 base, leaving 17 bases between them. CDR3 length: 16 amino acids. CDR3 sequence: CASSQDGRRGNTEAFF. The CDR3 DNA reads TGCGCCAGCAGCCAAGATGGACGTCGCGGGAACACTGAAGCTTTCTTT.

The V gene is TRBV7-2, the J gene TRBJ1-2; no firm D call. The CDR3 contains 13 residues. With 5 bases removed from V and 5 bases from J, the gap between germline ends came to 12 bases. Germline lookup yields CDR1 SGHTA and CDR2 FQGNSA. CDR3 region: CASSRGFFYGYTF. CDR3 nucleotide sequence: TGTGCCAGCAGCCGGGGATTTTTTTATGGCTACACCTTC.

This rearrangement joins TRBV7-3 to TRBJ2-7, with 7 bases fitting TRBD2. Looked up from germline, CDR1 is SGHTA and CDR2 is FQGTGA. This CDR3 comprises 18 residues. V shed 3 bases and J 0 bases; nucleotides not matched to a gene: 14. The CDR3 nucleotides read TGTGCCAGCAGCTTCGCACTATCGGAAGCGGGAAACTCCTACGAGCAGTACTTC. This codes for CASSFALSEAGNSYEQYF.

This clone appeared a single time. This sequence joins TRBV18 and TRBJ2-5; possibly TRBD1 for D (5 bases). CDR1 KGHSH and CDR2 LQKENI come from the germline V gene. The CDR3 is 14 amino acids. Trimming stripped 3 bases from V and 2 bases from J, with 10 bases between. The CDR3 sequence: CASSPSGQQETQYF. CDR3 bases: TGTGCCAGCTCACCTTCCGGACAACAAGAGACCCAGTACTTC.

This sequence joins TRBV2 and TRBJ2-7; no clear D. Germline V gene sequence: CDR1 SNHLY, CDR2 FYNNEI. The CDR3 consists of 13 residues. Trimming took 8 bases from V and 5 from J, leaving 16 bases between them. CDR3 sequence (DNA): TGTGCCAGCCACCCCTCTCCCGTTGACGAGCAGTACTTC. It encodes CASHPSPVDEQYF.

The chain has TRBV4-1 and TRBJ2-7; TRBD2 might be the D (5 bases). Germline-derived CDR1 and CDR2 are MGHRA and YSYEKL. The germline V and J ends were trimmed by 4 bases and 7 bases, with 20 bases remaining between them. The length of the CDR3 is 15 residues. The CDR3 protein is CASSLLSAGAREQYF. For the CDR3, the DNA is TGCGCCAGCAGCCTCCTTAGCGCCGGAGCGAGAGAGCAGTACTTC.

The chain combines TRBV9 with TRBJ2-3, with D possibly matching TRBD1 (5 bases). CDR3 length equals 16 residues. Germline assignment: CDR1 SGDLS and CDR2 YYNGEE. The ends were cut back, 4 bases at V and 1 base at J, with 16 bases in the middle. The chain's CDR3 is CASSPRQGRGTDTQYF. Written as DNA, the CDR3 is TGTGCCAGCAGCCCACGCCAGGGAAGGGGCACAGATACGCAGTATTTT. Combining the CDR3 with reference TRBV9 and TRBJ2-3 gives the whole variable domain DSGVTQTPKHLITATGQRVTLRCSPRSGDLSVYWYQQSLDQGLQFLIQYYNGEERAKGNILERFSAQQFPDLHSELNLSSLELGDSALYFCASSPRQGRGTDTQYFGPGTRLTVL.

The chain has TRBV27 and TRBJ2-3, with TRBD1 as a possible D gene (5 bases). Looked up from germline, CDR1 is MNHEY and CDR2 is SMNVEV (reference sequence). Trimming removed 6 bases at V and 0 bases at J, with 13 bases between. The CDR3 covers 15 residues. This chain's CDR3 is CASSPREFSTDTQYF. The CDR3 DNA reads as TGTGCCAGCAGCCCCAGGGAATTTAGCACAGATACGCAGTATTTT.

The rearrangement joins TRBV5-4 to TRBJ2-5; the D is unclear. V gave up 0 bases and J gave up 5 bases, with 8 bases separating them. CDR3 length: 13 residues. The germline V gene has CDR1 SGHNT and CDR2 YYREEE (reference sequence). The CDR3 DNA sequence: TGTGCCAGCAGCTTGGGGAACGGCGAGACCCAGTACTTC. Amino acid sequence: CASSLGNGETQYF.

The rearrangement uses TRBV19 and TRBJ2-5; TRBD1 agrees at 7 bases. This CDR3 spans 14 amino acids. In germline, CDR1 is LNHDA, CDR2 SQIVND (reference sequence). After removal of 4 bases from V and 2 bases from J, the junction contained 4 bases not matched to a gene. CDR3 sequence reads: CASSSQGVQETQYF. CDR3 sequence (DNA): TGTGCCAGTAGTAGTCAGGGGGTACAAGAGACCCAGTACTTC.